The 9 T cell receptor beta chains given below trace back to one sample, sequenced in a study of post-analysis software for immune sequencing data (dated by TCRdb to the mid-2010s). Overall study results and their limits: A handful of TRBV segments, including TRBV5-6, TRBV5-1 and TRBV20-1, were significantly more frequent in patients than controls.

Antigens for these TCRs are unknown. Library preparation was by PCR. Instrument used: Illumina HiSeq 2500. To reduce PCR and sequencing biases, unique molecular identifiers were incorporated into the TCR beta cDNA libraries. TCRdb trimmed public reads at Q25 via fastp, called clones via MiXCR and kept in-frame beta chains. Identical CDR3 proteins give one entry, which carries the most common genes and DNA. Here the sample has hundreds of thousands of distinct CDR3 sequences; 55% to 60% occur a single time. 11% of the sample comes from the top ten. Input material: blood. All receptors derive from a girl aged 2 to 10 with multiple sclerosis.

The V and J genes are TRBV10-3 and TRBJ2-7, with TRBD1 matching over 9 bases. Matching the DNA end better, TRBJ2-5 makes the J call doubtful. In germline, CDR1 is ENHRY, CDR2 SYGVKD. The CDR3 spans 14 residues. CDR3: CAISRDRELETQYF. CDR3 nucleotide sequence: TGTGCCATCAGCCGGGACAGGGAGTTGGAGACCCAGTACTTC.

V and J are TRBV28 and TRBJ2-7; the D is unclear. Trimming pared 5 bases from V and 0 bases from J, leaving 11 bases between. The germline V gene has CDR1 MDHEN and CDR2 SYDVKM. The CDR3 runs 14 residues. The CDR3 DNA is TGTGCCAGCAGTGTAGCCTTCACCTCCTACGAGCAGTACTTC. Protein: CASSVAFTSYEQYF.

The chain employs TRBV9 and TRBJ2-3, with TRBD1 identical over 10 bases. J gave up 1 base and V 3 bases, and 8 bases lay outside the gene matches. CDR1 is SGDLS, CDR2 YYNGEE, per germline. CDR3 length: 17 amino acids. The CDR3 sequence is CASSATAGTGGTDTQYF. The CDR3 DNA reads TGTGCCAGCAGCGCGACAGCCGGGACAGGGGGCACAGATACGCAGTATTTT.

The chain combines TRBV5-4 with TRBJ2-3, with a possible D match to TRBD1 (5 bases). Germline loops: CDR1 SGHNT, CDR2 YYREEE (reference sequence). Trimming removed 4 bases at V and 8 bases at J, with 17 bases between. The CDR3 runs to 14 residues. CDR3: CASSPQGPKPTQYF. CDR3 DNA: TGTGCCAGCAGCCCGCAGGGCCCGAAGCCTACGCAGTATTTT.

The chain combines TRBV12-3 or TRBV12-4 with TRBJ2-1; D unresolved. With 5 bases removed from V and 5 bases from J, the gap between germline ends came to 10 bases. The CDR3 spans 13 residues. CDR3 bases: TGTGCCAGCAGTCAAAGTGAGGACAATGAGCAGTTCTTC. It codes for CASSQSEDNEQFF.

V usage is TRBV25-1 and J usage is TRBJ1-5, with 11 bases matching TRBD1. Germline trimming cut 6 bases from V and 7 bases from J; bases unmatched to any gene: 5. CDR1 MGHDK and CDR2 SYGVNS come from the germline V gene. This CDR3 spans 14 amino acids. Here the CDR3 reads CASRGQGGGQPQHF. CDR3 in DNA: TGTGCCAGCAGGGGACAGGGGGGGGGACAGCCCCAGCATTTT.

This clonotype appeared once. The rearrangement joins TRBV2 to TRBJ1-2; unclear D gene. Trimming left V 4 bases short and J 6 bases short, with 9 bases between. Germline V gene lookup returns CDR1 SNHLY and CDR2 FYNNEI. The CDR3 length is 12 residues. In DNA, the CDR3 is TGTGCCAGCAGTGGACCTCCCGATGGCTACACCTTC. This encodes CASSGPPDGYTF.

Here the CDR3 DNA reads TGTGCCAGCAGTGAAATAGAGGATTCGCTCACCTACGAGCAGTACTTC. It encodes CASSEIEDSLTYEQYF. The rearrangement links TRBV2 to TRBJ2-7, with D hard to call. Germline-derived CDR1 and CDR2 are SNHLY and FYNNEI. The CDR3 extends over 16 amino acids. Between the trimmed V and J ends, which lost 2 bases and 2 bases, there was a span of 16 bases.

The chain links TRBV5-6 to TRBJ1-6, with D unclear. The germline CDR1 and CDR2 sequences are SGHDT and YYEEEE. The CDR3 length is 13 residues. Trimming left V 1 base short and J 7 bases short, with 6 bases between. This CDR3 is CASSLTQNSPLHF. The CDR3 DNA reads as TGTGCCAGCAGCTTGACACAGAATTCACCCCTCCACTTT.